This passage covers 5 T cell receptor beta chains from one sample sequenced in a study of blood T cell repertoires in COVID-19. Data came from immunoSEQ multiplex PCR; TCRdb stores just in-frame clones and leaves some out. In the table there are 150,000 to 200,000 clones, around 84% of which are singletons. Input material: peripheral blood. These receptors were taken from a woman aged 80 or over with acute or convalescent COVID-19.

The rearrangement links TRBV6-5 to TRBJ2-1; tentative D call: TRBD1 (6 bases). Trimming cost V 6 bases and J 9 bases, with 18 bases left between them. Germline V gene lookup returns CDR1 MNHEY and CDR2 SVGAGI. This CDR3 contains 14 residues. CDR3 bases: TGTGCCAGCAGCCGAACGGGTCGACAGGCTGAGCAGTTCTTC. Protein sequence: CASSRTGRQAEQFF.

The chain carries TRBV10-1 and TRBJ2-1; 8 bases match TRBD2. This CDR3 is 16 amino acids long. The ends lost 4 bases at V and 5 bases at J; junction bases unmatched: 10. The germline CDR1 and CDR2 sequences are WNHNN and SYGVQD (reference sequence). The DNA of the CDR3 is TGCGCCAGCAGTGGGGGAAGCGGGAGTCAGGACAATGAGCAGTTCTTC. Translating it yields CASSGGSGSQDNEQFF.

Written as DNA, the CDR3 is TGTGCCAGCAGCTTAGGTCGAGGGAGCACAGATACGCAGTATTTT. Protein product: CASSLGRGSTDTQYF. J is TRBJ2-3 and V is TRBV11-1; possible D gene TRBD2, 5 bases. V dropped 1 base and J dropped 0 bases, with 8 bases sitting between them. CDR3 size: 15 residues. Per germline, CDR1 SGHAT and CDR2 FQDESV (reference sequence).

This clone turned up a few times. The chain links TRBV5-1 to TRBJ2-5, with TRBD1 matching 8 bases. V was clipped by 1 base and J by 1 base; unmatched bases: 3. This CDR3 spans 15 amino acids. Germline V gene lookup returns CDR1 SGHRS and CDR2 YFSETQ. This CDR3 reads CASSLHGTGQETQYF. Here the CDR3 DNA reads TGCGCCAGCAGCTTGCATGGGACAGGCCAAGAGACCCAGTACTTC.

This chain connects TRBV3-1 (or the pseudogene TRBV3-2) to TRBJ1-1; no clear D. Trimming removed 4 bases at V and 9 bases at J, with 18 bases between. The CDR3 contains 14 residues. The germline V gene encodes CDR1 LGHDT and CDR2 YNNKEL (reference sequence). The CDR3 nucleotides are TGTGCCAGCAGCCGACACTCGCGGGAGGGTAAAGCTTTCTTT. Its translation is CASSRHSREGKAFF.